A selection of T cell receptor beta chains follows, all from one sample in a study of shared clonotypes between healthy human individuals. Repertoires were generated with immunoSEQ multiplex PCR, while TCRdb's copy carries only in-frame clones and drops some. This sample carries some 2,000,000 clones, roughly 94% of them seen once, and the ten largest clones take 0.13%. Sequenced input: naive CD4+ T cells sorted from blood. The receptors shown here come from a man aged 18 to 30 in good health. Both conserved end residues are part of each CDR3. The D gene is left open where the match is weak. Clone sizes are given selectively: once, few, many, or a class where the clone is expanded.

NA	TRBV10-3	TRBJ1-1	NA	CAISVDRSPTEAFF	TGTGCCATCAGTGTCGACAGATCGCCCACTGAAGCTTTCTTT
NA	TRBV10-3	TRBJ2-2	TRBD2	CAISGLAGGPGTGELFF	TGTGCCATCAGTGGACTAGCGGGAGGGCCGGGGACCGGGGAGCTGTTTTTT
NA	TRBV7-9	TRBJ2-3	NA	CASSRTGLPAYF	TGTGCCAGCAGCCGAACGGGACTCCCTGCGTATTTT
NA	TRBV4-2	TRBJ2-5	TRBD2	CASSQQYSGVIQETQYF	TGTGCCAGCAGCCAACAATATAGCGGGGTGATTCAAGAGACCCAGTACTTC
NA	TRBV6-5	TRBJ1-3	NA	CASSRGREGNTIYF	TGTGCCAGCAGTAGAGGACGCGAAGGAAACACCATATATTTT
NA	TRBV6-5	TRBJ2-1	NA	CASSSLTSDEQFF	TGTGCCAGCAGTTCTCTTACATCGGATGAGCAGTTCTTC
NA	TRBV6-1	TRBJ2-5	TRBD1	CASSETDRVGTQYF	TGTGCCAGCAGTGAAACCGACAGGGTGGGGACCCAGTACTTC
NA	TRBV6-1	TRBJ2-7	NA	CASSGWRYYEQYF	TGTGCCAGCAGTGGTTGGCGGTACTACGAGCAGTACTTC
NA	TRBV11-2	TRBJ2-1	TRBD1	CASSLVTRQGAMYNEQFF	TGTGCCAGCAGCTTAGTAACCCGACAGGGGGCAATGTACAATGAGCAGTTCTTC
NA	TRBV5-1	TRBJ2-3	NA	CASRAFLSTDTQYF	TGCGCCAGCAGAGCATTCCTCAGCACAGATACGCAGTATTTT
NA	TRBV25-1	TRBJ2-7	NA	CASTELASSYEQYF	TGTGCCAGCACTGAGCTAGCTAGCTCCTACGAGCAGTACTTC
NA	TRBV19	TRBJ1-5	TRBD1	CASSGQGGQPQHF	TGTGCCAGTAGTGGACAGGGGGGGCAGCCCCAGCATTTT
NA	TRBV5-1	TRBJ2-7	NA	CASSLGLQRVYEQYF	TGCGCCAGCAGCTTGGGACTCCAGCGGGTCTACGAGCAGTACTTC
NA	TRBV9	TRBJ1-4	TRBD1	CASSVAEGAFATNEKLFF	TGTGCCAGCAGCGTAGCTGAGGGGGCGTTTGCAACTAATGAAAAACTGTTTTTT
NA	TRBV28	TRBJ2-7	NA	CASSSPGTGSYEQYF	TGTGCCAGCAGTTCACCCGGGACGGGCTCCTACGAGCAGTACTTC
NA	TRBV6-5	TRBJ2-7	TRBD1	CASSKRGQGNYEQYF	TGTGCCAGCAGTAAACGGGGACAGGGAAACTACGAGCAGTACTTC
NA	TRBV2	TRBJ2-3	TRBD2	CASIAREVPGTQYF	TGTGCCAGCATTGCGCGGGAGGTCCCCGGTACGCAGTATTTT
NA	TRBV7-9	TRBJ2-5	NA	CASSLVPEFRETQYF	TGTGCCAGCAGCTTAGTTCCGGAATTCCGGGAGACCCAGTACTTC
NA	TRBV27	TRBJ2-1	NA	CASSLYPTGSSYNEQFF	TGTGCCAGCAGTTTGTACCCGACGGGGAGCTCCTACAATGAGCAGTTCTTC
NA	TRBV7-8	TRBJ2-5	NA	CASSLEVPETQYF	TGTGCCAGCAGCTTAGAGGTCCCAGAGACCCAGTACTTC
NA	TRBV27	TRBJ2-1	TRBD2	CASRLGLADYNEQFF	TGTGCCAGCCGTCTGGGACTAGCGGACTACAATGAGCAGTTCTTC
NA	TRBV6-5	TRBJ2-7	TRBD2	CASRVAGRPYEQYF	TGTGCCAGCAGAGTAGCGGGAAGACCCTACGAGCAGTACTTC
NA	TRBV6-6	TRBJ1-2	NA	CASSYSAGPVGYTF	TGTGCCAGCAGTTACTCCGCAGGCCCGGTCGGCTACACCTTC
NA	TRBV4-2	TRBJ2-5	TRBD1	CASSRGQGAETQYF	TGTGCCAGCAGCCGGGGCCAGGGGGCCGAGACCCAGTACTTC
NA	TRBV4-1	TRBJ1-5	NA	CASSQEGGQPQHF	TGCGCCAGCAGCCAAGAAGGGGGTCAGCCCCAGCATTTT
NA	TRBV6-4	TRBJ1-2	NA	CASSDLQGEAYGYTF	TGTGCCAGCAGTGACTTGCAGGGTGAGGCCTATGGCTACACCTTC
NA	TRBV5-1	TRBJ2-7	NA	CASSPPLAGVSHEQYF	TGCGCCAGCAGCCCCCCCTTGGCAGGAGTAAGCCACGAGCAGTACTTC
NA	TRBV5-4	TRBJ2-2	NA	CASSLNQGLGGELFF	TGTGCCAGCAGCTTGAACCAGGGGCTTGGTGGGGAGCTGTTTTTT
NA	TRBV7-9	TRBJ1-2	NA	CASSLGGGNGDGYTF	TGTGCCAGCAGCTTAGGTGGAGGCAACGGGGATGGCTACACCTTC
NA	TRBV21-1	TRBJ2-5	NA	CASSKAVHQETQYF	TGTGCCAGCAGCAAAGCTGTGCACCAAGAGACCCAGTACTTC
NA	TRBV4-3	TRBJ1-4	NA	CASSQATGRTNEKLFF	TGCGCCAGCAGCCAAGCAACGGGGAGGACTAATGAAAAACTGTTTTTT
NA	TRBV30	TRBJ1-6	NA	CAWSVGGSKSPLHF	TGTGCCTGGAGTGTGGGGGGATCGAAATCACCCCTCCACTTT
NA	TRBV18	TRBJ1-3	NA	CASSPVGISASGNTIYF	TGTGCCAGCTCACCGGTTGGAATATCAGCCAGCGGAAACACCATATATTTT
NA	TRBV6-1	TRBJ1-1	NA	CATAPNTEAFF	TGTGCCACCGCCCCGAACACTGAAGCTTTCTTT
NA	TRBV5-4	TRBJ2-5	TRBD1	CASSRTTGPGETQYF	TGTGCCAGCAGCCGCACGACAGGGCCAGGCGAGACCCAGTACTTC
NA	TRBV6-5	TRBJ1-3	NA	CASSYSIASGNTIYF	TGTGCCAGCAGTTACTCGATAGCGTCTGGAAACACCATATATTTT
NA	TRBV30	TRBJ1-2	NA	CAWSVPGGANYGYTF	TGTGCCTGGAGTGTACCGGGGGGGGCTAACTATGGCTACACCTTC
NA	TRBV7-9	TRBJ2-3	NA	CASSLTRGTDTQYF	TGTGCCAGCAGCTTAACTAGAGGCACAGATACGCAGTATTTT
NA	TRBV5-1	TRBJ2-7	NA	CASSLSRDTGGQYF	TGCGCCAGCAGCTTATCCCGGGACACAGGAGGGCAGTACTTC
NA	TRBV7-2	TRBJ2-3	TRBD2	CASSGLAGGSTDTQYF	TGTGCCAGCAGCGGACTAGCGGGAGGGAGCACAGATACGCAGTATTTT
NA	TRBV7-3	TRBJ1-6	NA	CASSLKGLDSPLHF	TGTGCCAGCAGCTTAAAAGGGTTGGATTCACCCCTCCACTTT
NA	TRBV6-6	TRBJ2-1	TRBD2	CASSTFSGRTLNEQFF	TGTGCCAGCAGTACCTTTAGCGGGAGGACGTTGAATGAGCAGTTCTTC
once	TRBV2	TRBJ1-3	NA	CASQGLSGNTIYF	TGTGCCAGTCAGGGCCTATCTGGAAACACCATATATTTT
NA	TRBV5-4	TRBJ2-1	NA	CASSLDGLQAYNEQFF	TGTGCCAGCAGCTTGGATGGACTCCAGGCCTACAATGAGCAGTTCTTC
NA	TRBV28	TRBJ1-2	NA	CASSLLATSGYTF	TGTGCCAGCAGTTTACTCGCGACCTCCGGCTACACCTTC
NA	TRBV6-6	TRBJ1-1	NA	CASRLWPATAEAFF	TGTGCCAGCAGACTTTGGCCAGCGACCGCTGAAGCTTTCTTT
NA	TRBV10-3	TRBJ2-1	TRBD1	CAISRSGGIDYNEQFF	TGTGCCATCAGTAGATCAGGGGGCATTGACTACAATGAGCAGTTCTTC
NA	TRBV7-6	TRBJ1-6	NA	CASSVQSGAANSPLHF	TGTGCCAGCAGCGTCCAAAGCGGGGCAGCTAATTCACCCCTCCACTTT
NA	TRBV5-1	TRBJ2-6	NA	CASSLDASGANVLTF	TGCGCCAGCAGCTTGGATGCATCCGGGGCCAACGTCCTGACTTTC
few	TRBV5-6	TRBJ2-1	TRBD2	CASSRGTSYGDEQFF	TGTGCCAGCAGCCGCGGGACTAGTTACGGGGATGAGCAGTTCTTC
NA	TRBV10-3	TRBJ1-2	NA	CAISGPSGYTF	TGTGCCATCAGTGGGCCAAGTGGCTACACCTTC
once	TRBV19	TRBJ2-7	NA	CPLGTYYEQYF	TGCCCGTTGGGGACCTACTACGAGCAGTACTTC
NA	TRBV6-5	TRBJ2-3	TRBD2	CASMLTSGGTDTQYF	TGTGCCAGCATGTTGACTAGCGGCGGCACAGATACGCAGTATTTT
NA	TRBV19	TRBJ1-4	NA	CASSPGRLKTTNEKLFF	TGTGCCAGTAGTCCCGGACGGCTGAAGACAACTAATGAAAAACTGTTTTTT